This TCR beta chain was recorded in a study of beta chain features in type 1 diabetes. Reverse transcribing all isolated RNA meant expressed TCRB transcripts were sequenced. Clones were sequenced by immunoSEQ multiplex PCR, and TCRdb holds only the in-frame ones, with some missing. The data contain more than 30,000 clones, 64% of them singletons. The source of this sequence is a woman aged 30 to 39 in good health. Material for sequencing was Tregs from blood.

Here the CDR3 reads CASSQESGSRYNEQFF. The CDR3 DNA follows: TGCGCCAGCAGCCAAGAATCCGGGTCGAGATACAATGAGCAGTTCTTC. The chain uses TRBV4-3 and TRBJ2-1; unclear D gene. Germline CDR1 and CDR2: LGHNA and YSLEER. Trimming cost V 0 bases and J 4 bases, with 13 bases left between them. The CDR3 runs 16 residues.